Below are 21 T cell receptor beta chains sequenced from a single sample in a study of blood T cell repertoires in COVID-19. Clones were sequenced by immunoSEQ multiplex PCR, and TCRdb holds only the in-frame ones, with some missing. Altogether some 110,000 clones are present, around 86% being singletons, with the ten largest covering 6.5% to 10%. Sequenced material: peripheral blood. All receptors derive from a man aged 65-85 years with acute or convalescent COVID-19.

The chain couples TRBV6-5 to TRBJ1-2; 12 bases agree with TRBD1. Trimming removed 7 bases from V and 7 bases from J; junction bases left unmatched: 7. In germline, CDR1 is MNHEY, CDR2 SVGAGI. The length of the CDR3 is 14 residues. The DNA for the CDR3 is TGTGCCAGCAAAGCGGGACAGGGGGCAGGTGGCTACACCTTC. Encoded protein: CASKAGQGAGGYTF.

The V call is TRBV7-9, the J call TRBJ2-5, with TRBD2 as a possible D gene (5 bases). The CDR3 spans 14 residues. Germline values: CDR1 SEHNR, CDR2 FQNEAQ (reference sequence). Trimming took off 1 base at V and 5 bases at J, with 11 bases between the two ends. The CDR3, as DNA: TGTGCCAGCAGCTTAGGGGGAGTAGTCGAGACCCAGTACTTC. Translation gives CASSLGGVVETQYF. The full variable domain, its missing parts supplied by reference TRBV7-9 and TRBJ2-5, is DTGVSQNPRHKITKRGQNVTFRCDPISEHNRLYWYRQTLGQGPEFLTYFQNEAQLEKSRLLSDRFSAERPKGSFSTLEIQRTEQGDSAMYLCASSLGGVVETQYFGPGTRLLVL.

This chain connects TRBV5-1 to TRBJ2-5, with 12 bases fitting TRBD1. The CDR3 has 15 residues. CDR1 and CDR2 (germline): SGHRS, YFSETQ. J was trimmed by 5 bases and V by 3 bases; bases with no gene match: 5. The CDR3 coding sequence is TGCGCCAGCAGCTCCGGGACAGGGGGCTGGGAGACCCAGTACTTC. Its protein is CASSSGTGGWETQYF.

This clone has a handful of counts. The chain couples TRBV5-4 to TRBJ1-3, with a tentative D call TRBD1 (6 bases). Trimming took off 6 bases at V and 0 bases at J, with 10 bases between the two ends. This CDR3 contains 14 residues. Germline-derived CDR1 and CDR2 are SGHNT and YYREEE (reference sequence). CDR3 loop: CASNNRDSGNTIYF. The CDR3 bases are TGTGCCAGCAACAACAGGGACTCTGGAAACACCATATATTTT.

As to this clone: This CDR3 is also generated by other DNA sequences in the sample. This CDR3 reads CASSATGSGNTIYF. The CDR3 DNA reads as TGTGCCAGCAGCGCCACAGGTTCTGGAAACACCATATATTTT. The chain recombines TRBV9 with TRBJ1-3, with a weak D call TRBD1 (5 bases). Deletions cut 3 bases from V and 1 base from J, with 8 bases between. This CDR3 comprises 14 residues. CDR1 and CDR2 (germline): SGDLS, YYNGEE.

The V gene is TRBV9, the J gene TRBJ2-3; D remains ambiguous. V was shortened by 1 base and J by 1 base, with 7 bases between the two germline ends. The V gene's germline CDR1 is SGDLS and CDR2 YYNGEE. CDR3 length equals 14 residues. CDR3: CASSVLAGTDTQYF. The CDR3 region has the DNA TGTGCCAGCAGCGTATTGGCAGGCACAGATACGCAGTATTTT.

The V gene is TRBV4-2, the J gene TRBJ2-3; a weak D match, TRBD2 (6 bases). The CDR3 extends over 18 amino acids. The V gene's germline CDR1 is LGHNA and CDR2 YNFKEQ. The V and J ends lost 3 bases and 4 bases respectively, with 23 bases between them. CDR3 in amino acids: CASSHSFLTSTVSDTQYF. The CDR3 region has the DNA TGTGCCAGCAGCCACTCTTTTCTTACTAGCACGGTCTCAGATACGCAGTATTTT.

The chain employs TRBV30 and TRBJ2-3; the match to TRBD2 covers 7 bases. The CDR3 length is 15 residues. V dropped 4 bases and J dropped 0; count of bases not matched to a gene: 7. Germline lookup yields CDR1 GTSNPN and CDR2 SVGIG (reference sequence). Written as DNA, the CDR3 is TGTGCCTGGACGGCGGCGGGACTAAGCACAGATACGCAGTATTTT. Translation: CAWTAAGLSTDTQYF. The whole variable domain, filled in from reference TRBV30 and TRBJ2-3, reads SQTIHQWPATLVQPVGSPLSLECTVEGTSNPNLYWYRQAAGRGLQLLFYSVGIGQISSEVPQNLSASRPQDRQFILSSKKLLLSDSGFYLCAWTAAGLSTDTQYFGPGTRLTVL.

This rearrangement joins TRBV28 to TRBJ2-7, with D possibly being TRBD1 (5 bases). Germline loops: CDR1 MDHEN, CDR2 SYDVKM. The germline V and J ends were trimmed by 2 bases and 3 bases, with 14 bases remaining between them. The CDR3 consists of 15 residues. In nucleotides, the CDR3 is TGTGCCAGCAGTTTAGGTCAGGGTCTCGGCTACGAGCAGTACTTC. Translation: CASSLGQGLGYEQYF.

V usage is TRBV27 and J usage is TRBJ2-5; the match to TRBD1 covers 7 bases. Germline lookup yields CDR1 MNHEY and CDR2 SMNVEV (reference sequence). The CDR3 contains 15 residues. The junction had 12 bases not matched to a gene; V was cut back by 5 bases and J by 6 bases. The CDR3 coding sequence is TGTGCCAGCAGTCAAAGGAGACAGGGCTCACAGACCCAGTACTTC. This gives the protein CASSQRRQGSQTQYF.

This clone occurred a few times. The chain recombines TRBV5-1 with TRBJ2-1, with 7 positions matching TRBD1. The germline CDR1 and CDR2 sequences are SGHRS and YFSETQ. The CDR3 spans 15 residues. Trimming took 5 bases from V and 2 from J; bases not matched to a gene: 7. The CDR3 nucleotides are TGCGCCAGCAGAGAGACAGGGCACCCCTACAATGAGCAGTTCTTC. Translating gives CASRETGHPYNEQFF.

V is TRBV28 and J is TRBJ1-1; no clear D. This CDR3 spans 11 amino acids. Germline CDR1 is MDHEN and CDR2 is SYDVKM. V shed 10 bases and J shed 1 base, with 7 bases lying between them. CDR3 loop: CAIVRNTEAFF. In DNA, the CDR3 is TGTGCCATCGTTAGGAACACTGAAGCTTTCTTT. Together with reference TRBV28 and TRBJ1-1, the CDR3 gives the full variable domain: DVKVTQSSRYLVKRTGEKVFLECVQDMDHENMFWYRQDPGLGLRLIYFSYDVKMKEKGDIPEGYSVSREKKERFSLILESASTNQTSMYLCAIVRNTEAFFGQGTRLTVV.

The chain carries TRBV25-1 and TRBJ1-1; 10 bases are a match to TRBD1. V was pared by 10 bases and J by 6 bases, with 11 bases of the junction left unmatched. The CDR3 runs 14 residues. Germline V gene sequence: CDR1 MGHDK, CDR2 SYGVNS. The CDR3 DNA is TGTGCCACCAAAAGACAGGGGGCTGTAGCTGAAGCTTTCTTT. This gives the protein CATKRQGAVAEAFF.

CDR3 protein: CASSLGGWSTGELFF. CDR3 DNA sequence: TGCGCCAGCAGCTTGGGGGGCTGGAGTACCGGGGAGCTGTTTTTT. The V call is TRBV5-1, the J call TRBJ2-2; possible D gene TRBD1, 5 bases. Germline assignment: CDR1 SGHRS and CDR2 YFSETQ. Trimming removed 0 bases at V and 5 bases at J, with 11 bases between. The CDR3 is made up of 15 amino acids.

This sequence joins TRBV28 and TRBJ2-7; 7 bases agree with TRBD1. After removal of 10 bases from V and 2 bases from J, the junction contained 5 bases not matched to a gene. The germline gives CDR1 MDHEN, CDR2 SYDVKM. CDR3 length: 12 amino acids. CDR3 DNA sequence: TGTGCCACCCGGGACAGCACCTACGAGCAGTACTTC. This encodes CATRDSTYEQYF.

This chain uses TRBV6-5 with TRBJ1-3; a weak D match, TRBD1 (6 bases). The CDR3 has 15 amino acids. Trimming removed 7 bases at V and 3 bases at J, with 16 bases between. Germline CDR1 reads MNHEY; CDR2 reads SVGAGI. CDR3 sequence: CASNLIQGFGNTIYF. The CDR3 nucleotides are TGTGCCAGCAACTTGATCCAGGGGTTTGGAAACACCATATATTTT.

CDR3 sequence (DNA): TGCAGTGCTAGTTTCGGACAGAATTCCTACGAGCAGTACTTC. This codes for CSASFGQNSYEQYF. The V call is TRBV20-1, the J call TRBJ2-7, with a weak D call TRBD1 (6 bases). The CDR3 spans 14 residues. Germline CDR1 reads DFQATT; CDR2 reads SNEGSKA (reference sequence). V lost 3 bases and J lost 1, with 13 bases in between.

This sequence joins TRBV6-5 and TRBJ1-5; D remains unclear. V was shortened by 2 bases and J by 0 bases, with 8 bases between the two germline ends. CDR1 and CDR2 (germline): MNHEY, SVGAGI. The CDR3 is 15 residues long. The DNA for the CDR3 is TGTGCCAGCAGTTACGCGGCGTATAGCAATCAGCCCCAGCATTTT. Its translation is CASSYAAYSNQPQHF.

This clone has a single count. The chain recombines TRBV5-1 with TRBJ2-5; 10 nucleotides agree with TRBD2. Germline V gene lookup returns CDR1 SGHRS and CDR2 YFSETQ. J lost 5 bases, V lost 2 bases, and 9 bases had no gene match. This CDR3 has 16 residues. CDR3 region: CASSFIASGSGETQYF. The CDR3 DNA reads TGCGCCAGCAGCTTCATTGCTAGCGGGAGTGGGGAGACCCAGTACTTC.

The chain uses TRBV5-1 and TRBJ2-6; possible D gene TRBD1, 5 bases. V lost 1 base and J 2 bases, leaving 7 bases between the germline ends. The CDR3 consists of 15 residues. Germline V lookup: CDR1 SGHRS, CDR2 YFSETQ. CDR3 in amino acids: CASSLLRAGANVLTF. Written as DNA, the CDR3 is TGCGCCAGCAGCTTGCTCAGGGCTGGGGCCAACGTCCTGACTTTC.

V is TRBV14 and J is TRBJ2-7, with 8 bases that match TRBD2. Germline CDR1 is SGHDN and CDR2 is FVKESK. This CDR3 comprises 17 residues. The V segment lost 4 bases and the J segment 1 base; nucleotides outside the gene matches: 12. The CDR3 bases are TGTGCCAGCAGCCCCCCGGCGGGAGGACCCATATCCTACGAGCAGTACTTC. Translating it yields CASSPPAGGPISYEQYF.